This T cell receptor beta chain was recovered during a study of blood T cell repertoires in COVID-19. Per the original data handling: Amplification of reference gene primers was used by the study to estimate nucleated cell counts. Sequencing was performed with immunoSEQ multiplex PCR; in TCRdb, only in-frame clones are kept and a portion is missing. Clone size and V and J calls were adopted from that table, with D and trimming inferred from the DNA. The sample holds over 200,000 clones; roughly 89% are singletons and the top ten take 10%. Recruits, aged about 18 to 100 years, lived in roughly 22 US areas. Grouping used clinical history reported by participants in a survey and questionnaire. The ends were cut back, 4 bases at V and 15 bases at J, with 11 bases in the middle. The CDR3 runs 11 residues. Germline V CDR1 and CDR2: SGHNT, YYREEE (reference sequence).

Sequencing input: PBMCs or T cells enriched from blood (not recorded which). The chain combines TRBV5-4 with TRBJ1-6, with D perhaps matching TRBD1 (6 bases). The source of this sequence is a man between 18 and 29 years old with acute COVID-19. The CDR3 region has the DNA TGTGCCAGCAGCAAACAGGGAAGCCTCCACTTT. It is translated as CASSKQGSLHF.